The clone carrying this TCR beta chain has only a few counts. As yet, its antigen is unknown. V dropped 3 bases and J dropped 4 bases, with 13 bases sitting between them. The length of the CDR3 is 15 residues. Per the germline V gene, CDR1 is LNHDA and CDR2 is SQIVND (reference sequence). This sample stems from a study of cytomegalovirus exposure and HLA in healthy donors. Study-level results: Rare TCR sequences dominated, though some public TCRs recurred in many donors. TCR beta V- and J-gene trimming was later associated with a missense DCLRE1C variant. Reports indicate that TCR beta sequences accurately predicted the HLA-A and HLA-B alleles of most subjects.

The PCR was carried out with 60 Vbeta primers and 13 Jbeta primers. The method was immunoSEQ multiplex PCR; TCRdb's version includes in-frame clones alone and lacks a portion of them. The top ten clones hold around 30% of a sample with around 120,000 clones, approximately 76% of them seen once. Sequenced input: PBMCs. The receptor was derived from a man in his sixties in good health and CMV-seropositive. The V gene is TRBV19, the J gene TRBJ2-1; perhaps TRBD2 as D (5 bases). The CDR3 bases are TGTGCCAGTAGTATCGAGGGTGCCGTATACAATGAGCAGTTCTTC. Amino acids: CASSIEGAVYNEQFF.